Listed below are T cell receptor beta chains from one sample, sequenced in a study of blood T cell repertoires in COVID-19. Clones were sequenced by immunoSEQ multiplex PCR, and TCRdb holds only the in-frame ones, with some missing. This sample yields 250,000 or so clones, of which around 85% are seen a single time; more than 6% belongs to the top ten. Sequenced sample: peripheral blood. These receptors were taken from a woman aged 60-70 years with active or convalescent COVID-19. The CDR3 runs from the conserved cysteine through the conserved F or W. Fields, in order: clone size, J gene, V gene, D gene, CDR3 protein, CDR3 DNA. D genes are given only for firm matches. Clone size appears in some rows only: once, few, many, or a class for an expanded clone.

. TRBJ1-2 TRBV6-4 TRBD1 CASSDSSGTAYGYTF TGTGCCAGCAGTGACAGTAGCGGGACAGCCTATGGCTACACCTTC
. TRBJ2-7 TRBV3-1/TRBV3-2 . CASSQGLLSDTYEQYF TGTGCCAGCAGCCAAGGTCTCTTAAGCGATACCTACGAGCAGTACTTC
. TRBJ2-3 TRBV19 TRBD2 CASSIGSGGTTSTDTQYF TGTGCCAGTAGTATCGGTAGCGGGGGAACTACAAGCACAGATACGCAGTATTTT
once TRBJ2-6 TRBV2 TRBD1 CASRPGQGRSGANVLTF TGTGCCAGCAGACCAGGACAGGGACGGAGTGGGGCCAACGTCCTGACTTTC
. TRBJ1-6 TRBV4-1 TRBD1 CASSQELRTGGPGSYNSPLHF TGCGCCAGCAGCCAAGAACTGAGAACAGGGGGCCCGGGCTCCTATAATTCACCCCTCCACTTT
. TRBJ1-4 TRBV4-1 TRBD1 CASSPGRQGATNEKLFF TGCGCCAGCAGCCCCGGGAGACAGGGCGCAACTAATGAAAAACTGTTTTTT
. TRBJ1-2 TRBV4-1 TRBD1 CASSQDSTGFYGYTF TGCGCCAGCAGCCAAGACTCGACAGGGTTCTATGGCTACACCTTC
. TRBJ2-5 TRBV5-4 TRBD2 CASTGSRERETQYF TGTGCCAGCACGGGCTCGCGGGAGAGGGAGACCCAGTACTTC
. TRBJ2-3 TRBV5-1 . CASSLDIDTQYF TGCGCCAGCAGCTTGGATATAGATACGCAGTATTTT
. TRBJ2-3 TRBV6-6 . CASSPQQGPSGTDTQYF TGTGCCAGCAGTCCACAACAGGGCCCGTCGGGCACAGATACGCAGTATTTT
. TRBJ1-6 TRBV14 . CASSPRPATNSPLHF TGTGCCAGCAGCCCGAGGCCAGCTACTAATTCACCCCTCCACTTT
. TRBJ2-3 TRBV5-4 . CASSLMVTTSTDTQYF TGTGCCAGCAGCTTGATGGTAACCACTAGCACAGATACGCAGTATTTT
. TRBJ2-2 TRBV6-5 . CASSTGYTGELFF TGTGCCAGCAGTACAGGTTACACCGGGGAGCTGTTTTTT
. TRBJ2-7 TRBV5-1 . CASSNRAQAGEQYF TGCGCCAGCAGCAACCGGGCCCAGGCGGGGGAGCAGTACTTC
. TRBJ2-1 TRBV6-2/TRBV6-3 TRBD2 CASSTTSPSSYNEQFF TGTGCCAGCAGTACGACTAGCCCGAGCTCCTACAATGAGCAGTTCTTC
. TRBJ2-1 TRBV2 TRBD2 CASSEGTSGGSYNEQFF TGTGCCAGCAGTGAAGGGACTAGCGGGGGCTCCTACAATGAGCAGTTCTTC
. TRBJ1-2 TRBV6-6 . CASSWDIGTNGYTF TGTGCCAGCAGTTGGGATATAGGGACAAATGGCTACACCTTC
. TRBJ2-3 TRBV3-1/TRBV3-2 TRBD2 CASSQGLAGGRRYF TGTGCCAGCAGCCAAGGACTAGCGGGGGGGCGTCGGTATTTT
. TRBJ2-2 TRBV19 . CASSIIAGPSNTGELFF TGTGCCAGTAGTATCATCGCAGGGCCCTCGAACACCGGGGAGCTGTTTTTT
. TRBJ2-7 TRBV2 . CASSLQAVSSYEQYF TGTGCCAGCAGCCTCCAGGCCGTGAGCTCCTACGAGCAGTACTTC
. TRBJ1-2 TRBV28 . CASSLIQGGHGGYTF TGTGCCAGCAGTTTAATCCAGGGTGGCCATGGTGGCTACACCTTC
. TRBJ1-2 TRBV19 . CASRGFDYGYTF TGTGCCAGCAGGGGCTTCGACTATGGCTACACCTTC
. TRBJ1-4 TRBV11-2 . CASSPLGLTNEKLFF TGTGCCAGCAGCCCCTTGGGCCTTACTAATGAAAAACTGTTTTTT
. TRBJ1-2 TRBV2 . CASSGVRGIGGYTF TGTGCCAGCAGTGGAGTTCGGGGGATCGGTGGCTACACCTTC
. TRBJ2-5 TRBV10-3 . CAISKNTVQETQYF TGTGCCATCAGCAAAAACACAGTGCAAGAGACCCAGTACTTC
. TRBJ2-1 TRBV11-3 TRBD2 CASSRHGLAGYNEQFF TGTGCCAGCAGCCGCCACGGACTAGCGGGTTACAATGAGCAGTTCTTC
many TRBJ2-2 TRBV10-2 TRBD2 CASRGAGAGELFF TGCGCCAGCAGGGGAGCGGGAGCCGGGGAGCTGTTTTTT
. TRBJ2-2 TRBV28 TRBD1 CASTADRGQLFF TGTGCCAGCACCGCGGACAGGGGGCAGCTGTTTTTT
. TRBJ2-1 TRBV18 TRBD2 CASSTNSLAGVSYNEQFF TGTGCCAGCTCAACAAACTCACTAGCGGGAGTCTCCTACAATGAGCAGTTCTTC
. TRBJ1-4 TRBV7-9 TRBD1 CASSSDRVVIEKLFF TGTGCCAGCAGCTCGGACAGGGTAGTCATTGAAAAACTGTTTTTT
. TRBJ2-1 TRBV9 TRBD2 CASSAERGIYNEQFF TGTGCCAGCAGCGCAGAGCGGGGGATCTACAATGAGCAGTTCTTC
. TRBJ1-5 TRBV6-2/TRBV6-3 . CASSYRKRYSNQPQHF TGTGCCAGCAGTTACCGAAAGAGATACAGCAATCAGCCCCAGCATTTT
. TRBJ2-3 TRBV9 TRBD2 CASSPRTSGSSTDTQYF TGTGCCAGCAGCCCACGGACTAGCGGATCTAGCACAGATACGCAGTATTTT
. TRBJ1-6 TRBV19 . CASSIVRGSPNSPLHF TGTGCCAGTAGTATAGTCCGGGGGAGCCCCAATTCACCCCTCCACTTT
. TRBJ1-1 TRBV30 TRBD1 CASGTGLNTEAFF TGTGCCTCCGGGACAGGATTAAACACTGAAGCTTTCTTT